This T cell receptor beta chain appears in the sequencing data of a study of T-cell memory formation after mild COVID-19. Study-wide points: Clones shrinking from day 15 to 85 showed even CD4/CD8 mixes; later expanders tilted CD4+.

The CDR3 is 13 residues long. The V end was cut by 3 bases, the J end by 5 bases, with 8 bases between. Worth noting for this clonotype: Its cognate antigen is unknown.

MiXCR, applied by TCRdb to the 5' RACE reads, yields one record per CDR3 protein. This sample has some 88,000 distinct CDR3 sequences; about 23% occur once, and the top ten carry roughly 40%. The J gene is TRBJ2-1, the V gene TRBV12-3 or TRBV12-4; D gene uncertain. Material: PBMCs or a T cell subset sorted from them (not recorded which). This receptor was identified in a man between 18 and 35 years old who had mild COVID-19 (a few samples of this study predate the infection). Cell type and time point are not known. The CDR3 here is CASSLGSNNEQFF. Here the CDR3 DNA reads TGTGCCAGCAGTTTGGGCAGCAACAATGAGCAGTTCTTC.